The clone carrying this TCR beta chain was seen many times. Its antigen is still unknown. The sample originates from a study of molecular identifiers for immune sequencing clone quantification. Study-level findings and limits: Over 97% of effector molecules, but under 1% in naive cells, were held by clones with more than 20 RNA copies.

It was with previously described methods and listed TCR primers that bulk TCR libraries were made. TCRdb reprocessed the PCR reads via MiXCR and lists one record per CDR3 protein. The sample includes 600,000 to 650,000 distinct CDR3 sequences, 15% to 20% seen only once; the top ten take 0.7% to 1%. J gave up 3 bases and V 3 bases, and 2 bases lay outside the gene matches. CDR3 size: 13 residues. Looked up from germline, CDR1 is MGHRA and CDR2 is YSYEKL. Each library that profiled naive CD8 cells came from roughly 20,000 to 1,000,000 sorted cells with 10%, 30% or 50% RNA. Naive CD8 T cells were FACS-sorted by CD8+CD4-CCR7+CD45RA+ markers.

The source of this sequence is a human donor in good health. Some libraries in this study had Jurkat cell RNA spiked in. The rearrangement joins TRBV4-1 to TRBJ2-7, with 7 bases lining up with TRBD1. The sequenced sample consisted of naive CD8+ T cells from blood, with Jurkat cell RNA spiked in. The subset here: FACS-sorted CD8+CD4-CCR7+CD45RA+ naive T cells. CDR3 DNA sequence: TGCGCCAGCAGCCACCGGGACAGCTACGAGCAGTACTTC. Translation gives CASSHRDSYEQYF.